This T cell receptor beta chain comes out of a study of long-term antiretroviral therapy in people with HIV. An immunoSEQ assay, version v3.0, was performed at survey level. Profiling relied on immunoSEQ multiplex PCR, and the TCRdb table lists in-frame clones only, not all of them. The sample lists about 39,000 clones, approximately 89% occurring once. General study points: Clonotypes expanded prior to ART showed repertoire dominance at all sampled time points. Narrower CDR3 length ranges marked HIV repertoires relative to controls.

J lost 5 bases, V lost 2 bases, and 11 bases had no gene match. This CDR3 comprises 20 residues. Looked up from germline, CDR1 is LGHNA and CDR2 is YNFKEQ. Before DNA extraction, roughly 0.9-11 million cryopreserved PBMC were held in the samples. On this clone itself: The antigen remains undetermined.

Material: unsorted PBMCs, obtained 3.1 years after starting antiretroviral therapy. The gene calls are TRBV4-2 and TRBJ2-2, with TRBD2 identical over 16 bases. This clonotype was sampled from a woman in her forties or fifties with HIV. The CDR3 is CASSQPPGLAGGLRTGELFF. Written as DNA, the CDR3 is TGTGCCAGCAGCCAACCCCCGGGACTAGCGGGGGGGTTGAGGACCGGGGAGCTGTTTTTT.